This TCR beta chain originates from a study of beta chain features in type 1 diabetes. Findings and limits, study-wide: Patients and controls would be equally affected if PCR favored shorter templates.

Sequenced material consisted of expressed TCRB transcripts (all of the isolated RNA was reverse transcribed). Profiling relied on immunoSEQ multiplex PCR, and the TCRdb table lists in-frame clones only, not all of them. Seen here are roughly 290,000 clones, about 8.5% observed once, and the top ten hold roughly 0.94%. This clone occurred a few times. What it binds is not known. V dropped 1 base and J dropped 0 bases, with 10 bases sitting between them. The CDR3 runs 16 residues. CDR1 is SGHTA, CDR2 FQGNSA, per germline. This receptor was identified in a woman aged 18-29 years in good health. The specimen sequenced was central memory CD4+ T cells from blood. The chain is built from TRBV7-2 and TRBJ1-3; D unresolved. Here the CDR3 reads CASSLGSSLSGNTIYF. DNA of the CDR3: TGTGCCAGCAGCTTAGGGTCATCACTCTCTGGAAACACCATATATTTT. The full variable domain, in which reference TRBV7-2 and TRBJ1-3 provide the parts outside the CDR3, is GAGVSQSPSNKVTEKGKDVELRCDPISGHTALYWYRQSLGQGLEFLIYFQGNSAPDKSGLPSDRFSAERTGGSVSTLTIQRTQQEDSAVYLCASSLGSSLSGNTIYFGEGSWLTVV.